One sample yielded the 14 T cell receptor beta chains listed below, sequenced in a study of early T cells in non-severe SARS-CoV-2 infection (dated by TCRdb to the early 2020s). Libraries were built with 5' RACE. The sequencing machine was a NextSeq 500. Starting from the raw public reads, TCRdb applied fastp trimming at Q25, assembled clones with MiXCR and retained in-frame beta chains. When rows share a CDR3 protein, they turn into one entry using the most common DNA and genes. This sample comprises some 45,000 distinct CDR3 sequences, roughly 7% of them detected only once. The ten largest clonotypes hold just over 8% of the sample. Sequencing used whole blood. The receptor set was obtained from an adult who was a healthcare worker with PCR-confirmed SARS-CoV-2 infection or an uninfected control (not recorded which).

This clonotype was detected a few times. V gene TRBV28 combines with J gene TRBJ1-1; D ambiguous. Trimming removed 5 bases from V and 4 bases from J, with 11 bases in between. From germline, CDR1 is MDHEN and CDR2 SYDVKM. This CDR3 contains 13 residues. The CDR3 bases are TGTGCCAGCAGTCTCACAGAAGTCACTGAAGCTTTCTTT. Residues: CASSLTEVTEAFF.

This clonotype showed up many times. The J gene is TRBJ1-1, the V gene TRBV28, with 10 bases aligning to TRBD1. V shed 5 bases, J shed 4 bases, and the junction held 13 bases outside the gene matches. CDR1 is MDHEN and CDR2 is SYDVKM in the germline V gene. There are 17 residues in the CDR3. CDR3 nucleotides: TGTGCCAGCAGTGAAGAATACAAAGGACAGGGGGGCACTGAAGCTTTCTTT. It specifies CASSEEYKGQGGTEAFF.

The gene calls are TRBV28 and TRBJ1-2; D perhaps matches TRBD1 (5 bases). This CDR3 region has 14 residues. V lost 6 bases and J lost 8, with 19 bases in between. The V gene's germline CDR1 is MDHEN and CDR2 SYDVKM. The CDR3 nucleotides are TGTGCCAGCAGGAACCGGGACGTCATCCCCGGCTACACCTTC. Protein product: CASRNRDVIPGYTF.

This clonotype was recorded a few times. The CDR3 reads CASSLHDEQFF. In DNA form, the CDR3 reads TGTGCCAGCAGTTTGCACGATGAGCAGTTCTTC. The genes are TRBV11-3 and TRBJ2-1; D gene ambiguous. The V gene's germline CDR1 is SGHNT and CDR2 YENEEA. This CDR3 is built from 11 residues. V was pared by 6 bases and J by 8 bases, with 8 bases between. Supplemented by reference TRBV11-3 and TRBJ2-1, the full variable domain reads EAGVVQSPRYKIIEKKQPVAFWCNPISGHNTLYWYLQNLGQGPELLIRYENEEAVDDSQLPKDRFSAERLKGVDSTLKIQPAELGDSAVYLCASSLHDEQFFGPGTRLTVL.

This clonotype appeared many times. The J gene is TRBJ2-7, the V gene TRBV9, with a tentative D call TRBD1 (6 bases). This CDR3 region has 15 residues. The V and J ends lost 3 bases and 0 bases respectively, with 13 bases between them. CDR1 and CDR2 (germline): SGDLS, YYNGEE. CDR3 region: CASSEGVGHSYEQYF. The CDR3, as DNA: TGTGCCAGCAGCGAGGGGGTAGGGCACTCCTACGAGCAGTACTTC.

This clonotype showed up many times. The V and J genes are TRBV6-6 and TRBJ1-5, with D hard to call. Trimming cost V 8 bases and J 10 bases, with 15 bases left between them. The germline V gene has CDR1 MNHNY and CDR2 SVGAGI (reference sequence). This CDR3 contains 12 residues. The CDR3: CASEDLRAPQHF. CDR3 DNA: TGTGCCAGCGAGGACTTAAGGGCTCCCCAGCATTTT.

V gene TRBV4-3 combines with J gene TRBJ1-2; 10 nucleotides line up with TRBD1. The CDR3 runs to 15 residues. Germline V gives CDR1 LGHNA, CDR2 YSLEER. V gave up 5 bases and J gave up 0 bases; unmatched junction bases: 3. The CDR3 region has the DNA TGCGCCAGCAGCTACGGACAGGGGGCTAACTATGGCTACACCTTC. Protein product: CASSYGQGANYGYTF.

This clonotype rates as medium-sized. This chain uses TRBV12-3 or TRBV12-4 with TRBJ1-1; a possible D gene is TRBD1 (5 bases). The CDR3 length is 12 residues. Trimming took 8 bases from V and 1 from J, leaving 8 bases between them. The DNA for the CDR3 is TGTGCCAGCTCGCAGGGGAACACTGAAGCTTTCTTT. Its translation: CASSQGNTEAFF.

The rearrangement uses TRBV29-1 and TRBJ2-7; 11 nucleotides line up with TRBD2. This CDR3 comprises 12 residues. Germline V CDR1 and CDR2: SQVTM, ANQGSEA. V was clipped by 7 bases and J by 7 bases; unmatched bases: 6. In DNA, the CDR3 is TGCAGCGCCGCTACTAGCGGGGGTGAGCAGTACTTC. Translating it yields CSAATSGGEQYF.

J is TRBJ2-7 and V is TRBV7-6; a possible D gene is TRBD2 (6 bases). Germline V lookup: CDR1 SGHVS, CDR2 FNYEAQ. The CDR3 has 14 residues. Trimming removed 1 base from V and 5 bases from J, with 12 bases in between. The CDR3 sequence is CASSLGGGDDEQYF. DNA of the CDR3: TGTGCCAGCAGCTTAGGGGGAGGCGACGACGAGCAGTACTTC.

This clonotype was picked up a small number of times. The V call is TRBV29-1, the J call TRBJ1-3, with D perhaps matching TRBD1 (5 bases). The CDR3 consists of 14 residues. From germline, CDR1 is SQVTM and CDR2 ANQGSEA. Trimming left V 7 bases short and J 0 bases short, with 13 bases between. DNA of the CDR3: TGCAGCGCTACAGTACAGGACTCTGGAAACACCATATATTTT. This sequence encodes CSATVQDSGNTIYF.

To note about this clonotype: A read error may be the cause here, since a much bigger clone is one base away. The CDR3 does not close with the conserved phenylalanine or tryptophan, likely indicating a read error. This chain uses TRBV7-6 with TRBJ1-1; D may be TRBD1 (5 bases). Deletions cut 1 base from V and 3 bases from J, with 12 bases between. Germline CDR1 reads SGHVS; CDR2 reads FNYEAQ. The CDR3 covers 15 residues. The CDR3 DNA reads as TGTGCCAGCAGCTTAGTTCAGGGCACCGACACTGAAGCTTTCTCT. This codes for CASSLVQGTDTEAFS.

V gene TRBV6-2 or TRBV6-3 combines with J gene TRBJ1-2; D is perhaps TRBD1 (6 bases). Germline V gene lookup returns CDR1 MNHEY and CDR2 SVGEGT. This CDR3 is built from 15 residues. V was trimmed by 1 base and J by 4 bases, leaving 13 bases between them. The CDR3 loop reads CASSYFGQTSYGYTF. CDR3 in DNA: TGTGCCAGCAGTTACTTCGGACAGACCTCCTATGGCTACACCTTC.

V and J are TRBV18 and TRBJ1-1; maybe TRBD1 (5 bases). Trimming pared 8 bases from V and 7 bases from J, leaving 11 bases between. This CDR3 is built from 11 residues. CDR1 and CDR2 (germline): KGHSH, LQKENI. The CDR3 sequence is CASGGDGEAFF. As DNA, the CDR3 is TGTGCCAGCGGGGGAGACGGTGAAGCTTTCTTT.